This TCR beta chain was captured by sequencing in a study of blood T cells in healthy people across ages. The CDR3 totals 16 residues. Trimming took 3 bases from V and 3 from J, leaving 15 bases between them. Germline assignment: CDR1 SGHTA and CDR2 FQGNSA. Primed by a sample-barcoded 5' primer and a J-beta primer mix, a second PCR proceeded for roughly 7 to 11 cycles. One entry per CDR3 protein, called by TCRdb with MiXCR from the 5' RACE reads. The sample holds some 780,000 distinct CDR3 sequences, roughly three fifths seen once. V gene TRBV7-2 combines with J gene TRBJ1-3; tentatively, D is TRBD1 (6 bases). Sequenced input: blood. The receptor was derived from a man between 35 and 55 years old in good health. CDR3 residues: CASSLERQGHGNTIYF. CDR3 coding DNA: TGTGCCAGCAGCTTGGAGAGGCAGGGGCATGGAAACACCATATATTTT.